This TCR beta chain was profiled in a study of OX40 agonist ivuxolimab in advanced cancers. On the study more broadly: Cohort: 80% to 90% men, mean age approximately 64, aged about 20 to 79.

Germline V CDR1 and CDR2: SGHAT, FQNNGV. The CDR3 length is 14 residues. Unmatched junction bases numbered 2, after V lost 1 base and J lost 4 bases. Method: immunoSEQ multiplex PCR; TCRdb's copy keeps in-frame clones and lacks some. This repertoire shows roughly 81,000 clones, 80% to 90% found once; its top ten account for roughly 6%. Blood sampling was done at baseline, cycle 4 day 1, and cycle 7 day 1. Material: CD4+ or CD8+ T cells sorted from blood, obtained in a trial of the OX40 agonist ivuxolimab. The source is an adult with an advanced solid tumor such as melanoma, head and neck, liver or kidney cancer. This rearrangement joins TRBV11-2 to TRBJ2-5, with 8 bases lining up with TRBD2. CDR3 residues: CASSLGLAGETQYF. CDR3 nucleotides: TGTGCCAGCAGCTTAGGCCTAGCGGGAGAGACCCAGTACTTC.